Following are 32 T cell receptor beta chains from one sample sequenced in a study of T cells in Graves' hyperthyroidism and ophthalmopathy. Researchers took RNA transcripts and amplified the TCR beta CDR3 regions from them. HTBI primers drove first-round RT-PCR of the TCR CDR3. Each CDR3 protein gets one entry after TCRdb re-called the multiplex PCR reads with MiXCR. The table lists hundreds of thousands of distinct CDR3 sequences, 13% of them singletons. The sample comprised blood. The receptors come from a young woman with Graves' hyperthyroidism.

This clonotype was recorded many times. This chain joins TRBV12-3 or TRBV12-4 and TRBJ2-1; possibly TRBD2 for D (5 bases). Trimming cost V 2 bases and J 8 bases, with 10 bases left between them. This CDR3 has 13 residues. CDR3 amino acids: CASSLILADEQFF. The CDR3 bases are TGTGCCAGCAGTTTAATCCTAGCTGATGAGCAGTTCTTC.

This clonotype has at least ten counts. The chain recombines TRBV29-1 with TRBJ2-7; D gene ambiguous. V was pared by 0 bases and J by 2 bases, with 8 bases between. CDR1 and CDR2 (germline): SQVTM, ANQGSEA. There are 13 residues in the CDR3. CDR3 DNA: TGCAGCGTTGAAGACTGGGATACCTACGAGCAGTACTTC. Its translation is CSVEDWDTYEQYF.

This clonotype was counted ten times or more. This chain links TRBV28 with TRBJ2-5, with TRBD2 matching 8 bases. J gave up 2 bases and V 1 base, and 6 bases lay outside the gene matches. CDR1 and CDR2 (germline): MDHEN, SYDVKM. This CDR3 region has 16 residues. The CDR3: CASSLSAGGGQETQYF. Here the CDR3 DNA reads TGTGCCAGCAGTTTATCTGCGGGGGGTGGGCAAGAGACCCAGTACTTC.

This clonotype occurred a few times. This chain uses TRBV3-1 with TRBJ2-4; 14 bases are shared with TRBD2. In germline, CDR1 is LGHDT, CDR2 YNNKEL (reference sequence). The CDR3 contains 21 residues. With V trimmed by 4 bases and J by 3 bases, 17 bases remained unmatched. CDR3 residues: CASSPRAGTSGSKLVKNIQYF. The DNA of the CDR3 is TGTGCCAGCAGCCCTAGGGCCGGGACTAGCGGGAGCAAATTGGTCAAAAACATTCAGTACTTC.

This clonotype was counted at least ten times. The J gene is TRBJ2-3, the V gene TRBV28, with D possibly matching TRBD2 (6 bases). Looked up from germline, CDR1 is MDHEN and CDR2 is SYDVKM. The CDR3 has 15 residues. The V end lost 8 bases, the J end lost 5 bases, and 20 bases lay between the germline ends. The CDR3 DNA is TGTGCCAGCTATATGGGTAGACTGCGGGGAGATACGCAGTATTTT. Its translation is CASYMGRLRGDTQYF.

The chain recombines TRBV6-1 with TRBJ1-2, with 7 bases identical to TRBD1. Germline V gives CDR1 MNHNS, CDR2 SASEGT. The CDR3 totals 13 residues. The junction had 3 bases not matched to a gene; V was cut back by 1 base and J by 7 bases. The CDR3 sequence: CASSEVTGPGYTF. As DNA, the CDR3 is TGTGCCAGCAGTGAAGTGACAGGGCCTGGCTACACCTTC.

This clonotype occurred many times. The gene calls are TRBV11-2 and TRBJ2-3; the D gene could be TRBD1 or TRBD2 (8 bases each). CDR1 and CDR2 from the germline V gene are SGHAT and FQNNGV. The CDR3 is made up of 17 amino acids. V was clipped by 4 bases and J by 4 bases, with 21 bases between them. In DNA form, the CDR3 reads TGTGCCAGCAGCTCTCCCGGACAGGGACTAGGCGCAGATACGCAGTATTTT. Encoded protein: CASSSPGQGLGADTQYF.

In this sample, this clonotype turned up many times. The chain employs TRBV6-2 or TRBV6-3 and TRBJ2-1, with 8 positions matching TRBD2. The CDR3 runs to 15 residues. J lost 5 bases, V lost 6 bases, and 9 bases had no gene match. The germline CDR1 and CDR2 sequences are MNHEY and SVGEGT. CDR3 DNA sequence: TGTGCCAGCAGACCGTGGCTAGCGGGTAACAATGAGCAGTTCTTC. Residues: CASRPWLAGNNEQFF.

The genes are TRBV15 and TRBJ1-5; a weak D match, TRBD1 (6 bases). Germline CDR1 LNHNV, CDR2 YYDKDF (reference sequence). The CDR3 covers 19 residues. V lost 0 bases and J lost 3, with 21 bases in between. The CDR3 region is CATSRETLGTYLDNQPQHF. The CDR3, as DNA: TGTGCCACCAGCAGAGAAACGCTCGGGACATACCTAGACAATCAGCCCCAGCATTTT.

The table lists this clonotype with many counts. V gene TRBV6-2 or TRBV6-3 combines with J gene TRBJ2-6, with 7 bases identical to TRBD1. J was trimmed by 0 bases and V by 6 bases; bases with no gene match: 8. The CDR3 totals 17 residues. Looked up from germline, CDR1 is MNHEY and CDR2 is SVGEGT. In DNA form, the CDR3 reads TGTGCCAGCAGAAGACCGGGACAGACCTCTGGGGCCAACGTCCTGACTTTC. Its translation: CASRRPGQTSGANVLTF.

This clonotype was counted ten times or more. V usage is TRBV28 and J usage is TRBJ2-1; D might be TRBD2 (6 bases). Germline lookup yields CDR1 MDHEN and CDR2 SYDVKM. There are 13 residues in the CDR3. The V end lost 2 bases, the J end lost 6 bases, and 8 bases lay between the germline ends. The CDR3 is CASSLRDFNEQFF. Written as DNA, the CDR3 is TGTGCCAGCAGTTTAAGGGACTTCAATGAGCAGTTCTTC. The whole variable domain, filled in from reference TRBV28 and TRBJ2-1, reads DVKVTQSSRYLVKRTGEKVFLECVQDMDHENMFWYRQDPGLGLRLIYFSYDVKMKEKGDIPEGYSVSREKKERFSLILESASTNQTSMYLCASSLRDFNEQFFGPGTRLTVL.

This clonotype was counted at least ten times. The rearrangement links TRBV3-1 to TRBJ2-7; D is unclear. Germline V gives CDR1 LGHDT, CDR2 YNNKEL (reference sequence). The CDR3 runs to 11 residues. V lost 1 base, J lost 7 bases, and 5 bases lay in between. The CDR3 bases are TGTGCCAGCAGCCAAGGAACGGAGCAGTACTTC. Amino acid sequence: CASSQGTEQYF.

This clonotype was counted a single time. J is TRBJ2-1 and V is TRBV4-2; 8 bases are a match to TRBD1. V shed 0 bases, J shed 1 base, and the junction held 5 bases outside the gene matches. The CDR3 is 17 residues long. Looked up from germline, CDR1 is LGHNA and CDR2 is YNFKEQ. CDR3 nucleotides: TGTGCCAGCAGCCAAGAACCCAGGGGGCATTCCTACAATGAGCAGTTCTTC. Translated, it gives CASSQEPRGHSYNEQFF.

This clonotype was picked up a small number of times. The V and J genes are TRBV5-8 and TRBJ1-6; no definite D call. Germline assignment: CDR1 SGHTS and CDR2 YDEGEE. Trimming stripped 2 bases from V and 7 bases from J, with 13 bases between. The CDR3 length is 15 residues. The CDR3 DNA reads as TGTGCCAGCAGCTTCCCGGACGGAGGCAATTCACCCCTCCACTTT. Its protein product is CASSFPDGGNSPLHF.

This clonotype was observed many times. The rearrangement links TRBV5-8 to TRBJ2-2; D is undetermined. Trimming removed 1 base from V and 6 bases from J, with 7 bases in between. Germline loops: CDR1 SGHTS, CDR2 YDEGEE. This CDR3 has 13 amino acids. The CDR3 region has the DNA TGTGCCAGCAGCTTGTCGGAGTCCGGGGAGCTGTTTTTT. Its translation: CASSLSESGELFF.

Only a few counts were recorded for this clonotype. One base away lies a much larger clone, so this may be a sequencing read error. The J gene is TRBJ1-3, the V gene TRBV6-5; no clear D gene. The length of the CDR3 is 14 residues. V lost 2 bases and J 0 bases, leaving 5 bases between the germline ends. The germline gives CDR1 MNHEY, CDR2 SVGAGI. This chain's CDR3 is CASSYGSSGNTIYF. The DNA for the CDR3 is TGTGCCAGCAGTTACGGCAGCTCTGGAAACACCATATATTTT.

This clonotype came up many times. The chain has TRBV6-2 or TRBV6-3 and TRBJ2-1; TRBD2 is a possible D gene (6 bases). The CDR3 runs to 10 residues. V was shortened by 8 bases and J by 7 bases, with 6 bases between the two germline ends. The germline V gene encodes CDR1 MNHEY and CDR2 SVGEGT. The CDR3 region is CASGRNEQFF. As DNA, the CDR3 is TGTGCCAGCGGGAGGAATGAGCAGTTCTTC.

This clonotype was seen repeatedly, ten times or more. This chain connects TRBV15 to TRBJ2-7, with TRBD1 matching 8 bases. The junction had 3 bases not matched to a gene; V was cut back by 1 base and J by 1 base. Germline CDR1 is LNHNV and CDR2 is YYDKDF (reference sequence). The CDR3 length is 15 residues. In DNA, the CDR3 is TGTGCCACCAGCAGAGGGGGACAGGAGTCCTACGAGCAGTACTTC. It encodes CATSRGGQESYEQYF.

This clonotype was counted many times. This chain joins TRBV5-1 and TRBJ2-3; D perhaps matches TRBD1 (5 bases). The CDR3 covers 12 residues. Trimming shortened V by 4 bases and J by 6 bases, and 9 bases separated the two germline ends. The germline CDR1 and CDR2 sequences are SGHRS and YFSETQ. For the CDR3, the DNA is TGCGCCAGCAGCCTCAGGGTGGATACGCAGTATTTT. This sequence encodes CASSLRVDTQYF.

This clonotype was counted many times. The chain employs TRBV27 and TRBJ2-7; D is possibly TRBD2 (5 bases). V gave up 8 bases and J gave up 7 bases, with 21 bases separating them. Germline lookup yields CDR1 MNHEY and CDR2 SMNVEV (reference sequence). This CDR3 comprises 14 residues. This CDR3 is CASADYSPRGEQYF. The DNA for the CDR3 is TGTGCCAGCGCCGACTATTCACCCCGAGGGGAGCAGTACTTC.

In this sample, this clonotype turned up many times. The V call is TRBV12-3 or TRBV12-4, the J call TRBJ2-1, with 10 bases fitting TRBD2. V was pared by 6 bases and J by 4 bases, with 9 bases of the junction left unmatched. This CDR3 has 16 amino acids. CDR3 residues: CASSDLAGVFYNEQFF. DNA of the CDR3: TGTGCCAGCAGCGATCTAGCGGGGGTATTTTACAATGAGCAGTTCTTC.

The sample holds many counts of this clonotype. The rearrangement uses TRBV28 and TRBJ2-7; tentatively, D is TRBD1 or TRBD2 (5 bases each). The length of the CDR3 is 13 residues. CDR1 is MDHEN, CDR2 SYDVKM, per germline. The germline V and J ends were trimmed by 11 bases and 2 bases, with 16 bases remaining between them. CDR3 in amino acids: CAGAGTATYEQYF. The CDR3 DNA reads TGTGCCGGGGCCGGGACGGCGACCTACGAGCAGTACTTC.

V is TRBV10-1 and J is TRBJ2-3, with 10 bases that match TRBD1. This CDR3 comprises 14 residues. CDR1 and CDR2 from the germline V gene are WNHNN and SYGVQD (reference sequence). V gave up 10 bases and J gave up 7 bases; unmatched junction bases: 11. The CDR3 spells CAISGQGIINTQYF. The CDR3 region has the DNA TGCGCCATCTCGGGACAGGGGATTATCAATACGCAGTATTTT.

This clonotype was seen more than once but under ten times. V usage is TRBV6-5 and J usage is TRBJ2-6; 7 positions match TRBD1. Germline assignment: CDR1 MNHEY and CDR2 SVGAGI. The CDR3 has 17 residues. Trimming removed 4 bases from V and 3 bases from J; junction bases left unmatched: 9. CDR3 sequence (DNA): TGTGCCAGCAGTTCCCGACAGGGATTAAGTGGGGCCAACGTCCTGACTTTC. This sequence encodes CASSSRQGLSGANVLTF.

There are many counts of this clonotype. This chain uses TRBV28 with TRBJ2-2; D might be TRBD2 (5 bases). Germline V gene lookup returns CDR1 MDHEN and CDR2 SYDVKM. The CDR3 covers 15 residues. Trimming shortened V by 5 bases and J by 1 base, and 11 bases separated the two germline ends. The chain's CDR3 is CASSTGIRNTGELFF. CDR3 in DNA: TGTGCCAGCAGTACCGGGATCCGGAACACCGGGGAGCTGTTTTTT. Using reference TRBV28 and TRBJ2-2 for the parts outside the CDR3, the full variable domain is DVKVTQSSRYLVKRTGEKVFLECVQDMDHENMFWYRQDPGLGLRLIYFSYDVKMKEKGDIPEGYSVSREKKERFSLILESASTNQTSMYLCASSTGIRNTGELFFGEGSRLTVL.

This clonotype was observed many times. The V and J genes are TRBV3-1 and TRBJ2-1; TRBD2 aligns across 9 bases. Trimming at V came to 0 bases and at J to 6 bases, leaving 9 bases not matched to a gene. Germline V gives CDR1 LGHDT, CDR2 YNNKEL (reference sequence). The CDR3 sequence is 17 residues long. Here the CDR3 reads CASSQDPFAGGFNEQFF. DNA of the CDR3: TGTGCCAGCAGCCAAGACCCCTTCGCGGGGGGGTTCAATGAGCAGTTCTTC.

V usage is TRBV10-3 and J usage is TRBJ2-7, with a tentative D call TRBD1 (5 bases). The CDR3 is made up of 14 amino acids. The germline V gene has CDR1 ENHRY and CDR2 SYGVKD. V lost 7 bases and J lost 1, with 14 bases in between. CDR3 amino acids: CAIKTGTNSYEQYF. CDR3 DNA: TGTGCCATCAAAACAGGAACGAATTCCTACGAGCAGTACTTC.

Remarks on this clonotype: A much larger clone lies a single base off, so this may be a read error. The chain employs TRBV27 and TRBJ2-1; TRBD2 matches 7 bases. V trimming: 7 bases; J trimming: 5 bases; junction bases outside the gene matches: 5. Germline assignment: CDR1 MNHEY and CDR2 SMNVEV (reference sequence). The CDR3 runs 13 residues. In DNA form, the CDR3 reads TGTGCCAGCAATATCCTAGCGGACAATGAGCAGTTCTTC. It specifies CASNILADNEQFF.

Concerning this clonotype: With a much larger clone just one base away, this may be a read error. This chain joins TRBV2 and TRBJ2-7; 7 bases are shared with TRBD1. This CDR3 spans 14 amino acids. V trimming: 6 bases; J trimming: 3 bases; junction bases outside the gene matches: 8. In germline, CDR1 is SNHLY, CDR2 FYNNEI. The CDR3 here is CASSATGSGYEQYF. The DNA of the CDR3 is TGTGCCAGCAGCGCGACAGGGTCCGGCTACGAGCAGTACTTC.

The J gene is TRBJ2-1, the V gene TRBV18; TRBD2 is a possible D gene (6 bases). V shed 0 bases and J shed 3 bases, with 12 bases lying between them. Per the germline V gene, CDR1 is KGHSH and CDR2 is LQKENI. The CDR3 spans 16 residues. The CDR3: CASSPPGGADYNEQFF. In DNA form, the CDR3 reads TGTGCCAGCTCACCACCGGGCGGGGCCGACTACAATGAGCAGTTCTTC.

This clonotype was counted only a few times. The V gene is TRBV19, the J gene TRBJ2-1; TRBD2 might be the D (5 bases). The CDR3 loop spans 14 amino acids. V shed 3 bases and J shed 5 bases, with 11 bases lying between them. Per germline, CDR1 LNHDA and CDR2 SQIVND (reference sequence). CDR3 nucleotide sequence: TGTGCCAGTAGTATCTCGGACTCGAACAATGAGCAGTTCTTC. It encodes CASSISDSNNEQFF. Together with reference TRBV19 and TRBJ2-1, the CDR3 gives the full variable domain: DGGITQSPKYLFRKEGQNVTLSCEQNLNHDAMYWYRQDPGQGLRLIYYSQIVNDFQKGDIAEGYSVSREKKESFPLTVTSAQKNPTAFYLCASSISDSNNEQFFGPGTRLTVL.

In its sample, this clonotype was seen a few times. Lacking the conserved final phenylalanine or tryptophan, this CDR3 likely reflects a read error. The rearrangement links TRBV3-1 to TRBJ1-6, with a weak D call TRBD1 (6 bases). This CDR3 has 14 residues. Between the trimmed V and J ends, which lost 4 bases and 9 bases, there was a span of 13 bases. Germline loops: CDR1 LGHDT, CDR2 YNNKEL (reference sequence). The CDR3 here is CASSPWDTCSPLHL. The CDR3 DNA sequence: TGTGCCAGCAGCCCCTGGGACACATGTTCACCCCTCCACCTT.